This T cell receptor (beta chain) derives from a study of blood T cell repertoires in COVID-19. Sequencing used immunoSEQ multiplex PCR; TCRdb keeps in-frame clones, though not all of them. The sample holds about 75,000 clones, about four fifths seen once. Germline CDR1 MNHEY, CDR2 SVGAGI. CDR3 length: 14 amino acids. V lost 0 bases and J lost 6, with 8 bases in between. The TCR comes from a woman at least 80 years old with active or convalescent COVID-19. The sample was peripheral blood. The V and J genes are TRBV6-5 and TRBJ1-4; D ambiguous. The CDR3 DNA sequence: TGTGCCAGCAGTTACTCTGCTGGAGATGAAAAACTGTTTTTT. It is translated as CASSYSAGDEKLFF.